This TCR beta chain was observed in a study of T cell responses to AZD1222 COVID-19 vaccine. In regard to this clone: Antigen specificity is unknown.

Study-level results: Sampled repertoires all dated from after the peak T cell response. Of spike-specific TCRs, nearly half reportedly target regions left unmutated in variants. It should be noted that donors were predominantly white British and more often female, and clonal diversity was possibly underestimated. Among those given AZD1222, only five to seven were seropositive at baseline.

V trimming: 3 bases; J trimming: 8 bases; junction bases outside the gene matches: 1. The CDR3 spans 13 residues. Germline values: CDR1 MGHRA, CDR2 YSYEKL. TCRdb's copy holds only in-frame clones and misses some; the assay was immunoSEQ multiplex PCR. The table shows about 100,000 clones, with around 90% occurring only once. The rearrangement links TRBV4-1 to TRBJ1-6; 7 bases fit TRBD1. The sample was peripheral blood, taken on day 0 of AZD1222 vaccination. The TCR was taken from an adult in good health. The CDR3 nucleotides are TGCGCCAGCAGCCACGACAGGGATTCACCCCTCCACTTT. This encodes CASSHDRDSPLHF.